These 26 T cell receptor beta chains were sequenced from one sample in a study of blood T cell repertoires in COVID-19. Using immunoSEQ multiplex PCR, the repertoire was profiled, and TCRdb retains in-frame clones only, with some absent. Here the sample spans 140,000 to 150,000 clones, about 83% being singletons. The sample taken for sequencing was peripheral blood. These receptors were obtained from a woman in her 50s with active or convalescent COVID-19.

This chain uses TRBV28 with TRBJ2-7; 8 positions agree with TRBD2. The CDR3 sequence is 14 residues long. CDR1 is MDHEN and CDR2 is SYDVKM in the germline V gene. Unmatched junction bases numbered 7, after V lost 6 bases and J lost 3 bases. CDR3 nucleotide sequence: TGTGCCAGCAGCACACCCGGGGGGGGCTACGAGCAGTACTTC. Translated, it gives CASSTPGGGYEQYF. Using reference TRBV28 and TRBJ2-7 for the parts outside the CDR3, the full variable domain is DVKVTQSSRYLVKRTGEKVFLECVQDMDHENMFWYRQDPGLGLRLIYFSYDVKMKEKGDIPEGYSVSREKKERFSLILESASTNQTSMYLCASSTPGGGYEQYFGPGTRLTVT.

This clone was observed a handful of times. The rearrangement links TRBV4-2 to TRBJ2-5; D gene unclear. CDR3 length: 13 residues. Between the trimmed V and J ends, which lost 3 bases and 5 bases, there was a span of 10 bases. CDR1 LGHNA and CDR2 YNFKEQ come from the germline V gene. The CDR3 sequence is CASSQGLWETQYF. CDR3 bases: TGTGCCAGCAGCCAGGGCCTCTGGGAGACCCAGTACTTC.

The chain combines TRBV11-1 with TRBJ2-3, with no clear D. The CDR3 has 16 amino acids. The germline gives CDR1 SGHAT, CDR2 FQDESV (reference sequence). Trimming took off 3 bases at V and 0 bases at J, with 13 bases between the two ends. The CDR3 spells CASSFPSGASTDTQYF. The CDR3 nucleotides read TGTGCCAGCAGCTTCCCCAGTGGAGCGAGCACAGATACGCAGTATTTT. The full variable domain, with the rest looked up from reference TRBV11-1 and TRBJ2-3, is EAEVAQSPRYKITEKSQAVAFWCDPISGHATLYWYRQILGQGPELLVQFQDESVVDDSQLPKDRFSAERLKGVDSTLKIQPAELGDSAMYLCASSFPSGASTDTQYFGPGTRLTVL.

The rearrangement uses TRBV28 and TRBJ2-7; TRBD2 matches at 7 bases. CDR1 MDHEN and CDR2 SYDVKM come from the germline V gene. The CDR3 spans 14 residues. J gave up 3 bases and V 7 bases, and 9 bases lay outside the gene matches. The chain's CDR3 is CASTPGRDYYEQYF. CDR3 bases: TGTGCCAGCACCCCGGGGAGGGACTACTACGAGCAGTACTTC.

This clone has just a few counts. The chain combines TRBV7-9 with TRBJ2-1; TRBD2 matches 13 bases. The CDR3 has 17 residues. Germline V gene lookup returns CDR1 SEHNR and CDR2 FQNEAQ (reference sequence). The V segment lost 4 bases and the J segment 4 bases; nucleotides outside the gene matches: 7. CDR3 sequence reads: CASSSTSGGFRYNEQFF. CDR3 DNA sequence: TGTGCCAGCAGCTCGACTAGCGGGGGGTTCCGTTACAATGAGCAGTTCTTC. The full variable domain, its missing parts supplied by reference TRBV7-9 and TRBJ2-1, is DTGVSQNPRHKITKRGQNVTFRCDPISEHNRLYWYRQTLGQGPEFLTYFQNEAQLEKSRLLSDRFSAERPKGSFSTLEIQRTEQGDSAMYLCASSSTSGGFRYNEQFFGPGTRLTVL.

The V gene is TRBV25-1, the J gene TRBJ1-3; TRBD1 is a possible D gene (6 bases). The V gene's germline CDR1 is MGHDK and CDR2 SYGVNS. The CDR3 consists of 14 residues. V lost 6 bases to trimming and J lost 0 bases, with 9 bases between them. CDR3 sequence: CASSTGFSGNTIYF. The CDR3 region has the DNA TGTGCCAGCAGCACAGGGTTCTCTGGAAACACCATATATTTT.

This clone was detected only a few times. V is TRBV5-1 and J is TRBJ2-7; 7 bases match TRBD1. V lost 0 bases and J lost 6; bases outside the gene matches: 6. This CDR3 contains 14 residues. The germline V gene encodes CDR1 SGHRS and CDR2 YFSETQ. CDR3 sequence (DNA): TGCGCCAGCAGCTTGGGCAGGGGGAGAGGCGAGCAGTACTTC. Protein: CASSLGRGRGEQYF.

The gene calls are TRBV5-1 and TRBJ1-1; 8 nucleotides line up with TRBD1. CDR1 SGHRS and CDR2 YFSETQ come from the germline V gene. The ends lost 4 bases at V and 2 bases at J; junction bases unmatched: 4. This CDR3 has 14 amino acids. The CDR3 coding sequence is TGCGCCAGCAGCCAGGACAGGGATAACACTGAAGCTTTCTTT. As protein: CASSQDRDNTEAFF.

The V gene is TRBV3-1 (or the pseudogene TRBV3-2), the J gene TRBJ2-7; possibly TRBD2 for D (6 bases). Trimming left V 4 bases short and J 1 base short, with 14 bases between. Germline V gene lookup returns CDR1 LGHDT and CDR2 YNNKEL (reference sequence). The CDR3 has 15 residues. As DNA, the CDR3 is TGTGCCAGCAGCCTCGGACCGACTAGGTCCTACGAGCAGTACTTC. Translated, it gives CASSLGPTRSYEQYF.

This chain uses TRBV28 with TRBJ1-5; perhaps TRBD1 as D (6 bases). The CDR3 has 14 amino acids. V lost 4 bases and J lost 0, with 7 bases in between. Germline lookup yields CDR1 MDHEN and CDR2 SYDVKM. CDR3 protein: CASSSGDSNQPQHF. CDR3 nucleotides: TGTGCCAGCAGTTCAGGGGATAGCAATCAGCCCCAGCATTTT.

The genes are TRBV19 and TRBJ2-1, with a weak D call TRBD2 (5 bases). The ends were cut back, 3 bases at V and 4 bases at J, with 10 bases in the middle. Germline CDR1 and CDR2: LNHDA and SQIVND (reference sequence). The CDR3 runs to 14 residues. The CDR3 protein is CASSIPKRYNEQFF. In DNA form, the CDR3 reads TGTGCCAGTAGTATTCCGAAGCGGTACAATGAGCAGTTCTTC.

This chain connects TRBV19 to TRBJ2-2; D is ambiguous. Trimming removed 4 bases at V and 1 base at J, with 7 bases between. Germline V gives CDR1 LNHDA, CDR2 SQIVND (reference sequence). The CDR3 spans 14 residues. CDR3 nucleotide sequence: TGTGCCAGTAGTAAGCGCAGGAACACCGGGGAGCTGTTTTTT. Protein sequence: CASSKRRNTGELFF.

This rearrangement joins TRBV18 to TRBJ2-1; 9 bases align to TRBD2. Germline loops: CDR1 KGHSH, CDR2 LQKENI. V gave up 2 bases and J gave up 4 bases; unmatched junction bases: 6. The CDR3 consists of 16 residues. The CDR3 coding sequence is TGTGCCAGCTCACCAGGCCTAGCGGGGTCTTACAATGAGCAGTTCTTC. It encodes CASSPGLAGSYNEQFF.

The gene calls are TRBV11-1 and TRBJ2-7; 9 nucleotides match TRBD1. This CDR3 has 15 amino acids. After removal of 5 bases from V and 4 bases from J, the junction contained 9 bases not matched to a gene. Germline values: CDR1 SGHAT, CDR2 FQDESV (reference sequence). The CDR3 coding sequence is TGTGCCAGCAGCCCCGCCGGGGACAGGGAGTACGAGCAGTACTTC. Its protein is CASSPAGDREYEQYF.

This chain joins TRBV5-1 and TRBJ2-3; 10 positions match TRBD1. CDR1 SGHRS and CDR2 YFSETQ come from the germline V gene. V dropped 0 bases and J dropped 4; count of bases not matched to a gene: 5. CDR3 length: 16 residues. CDR3 residues: CASSLDGTGAPDTQYF. The CDR3 DNA sequence: TGCGCCAGCAGCTTGGACGGGACAGGGGCCCCAGATACGCAGTATTTT. Supplemented by reference TRBV5-1 and TRBJ2-3, the full variable domain reads KAGVTQTPRYLIKTRGQQVTLSCSPISGHRSVSWYQQTPGQGLQFLFEYFSETQRNKGNFPGRFSGRQFSNSRSEMNVSTLELGDSALYLCASSLDGTGAPDTQYFGPGTRLTVL.

This clone was detected once. Relative to the germline gene, one junction end is altered; a read error may explain this. The V gene is TRBV7-7, the J gene TRBJ2-1, with 13 bases identical to TRBD2. The CDR3 extends over 17 amino acids. Germline loops: CDR1 SSHAT, CDR2 FNYEAQ (reference sequence). The CDR3, as DNA: TGTGCTAGCAGCCCTCGGACTAGCGGGAGTTCTAGTAATGAGCAGTTCTTC. It codes for CASSPRTSGSSSNEQFF.

The rearrangement links TRBV11-3 to TRBJ2-7; 11 bases fit TRBD1. The CDR3 is 13 residues long. CDR1 and CDR2 (germline): SGHNT, YENEEA. Losses at the gene ends were 4 bases for V and 5 bases for J; bases not matched to a gene: 1. Here the CDR3 reads CASSWDRGDEQYF. Here the CDR3 DNA reads TGTGCCAGCAGCTGGGACAGGGGGGACGAGCAGTACTTC.

The chain is built from TRBV2 and TRBJ2-2, with TRBD2 identical over 8 bases. The CDR3 has 16 residues. V lost 0 bases to trimming and J lost 3 bases; unmatched junction nucleotides: 3. Germline loops: CDR1 SNHLY, CDR2 FYNNEI. CDR3 nucleotides: TGTGCCAGCAGTGAAGCGGAACTAGCGGACACCGGGGAGCTGTTTTTT. Its translation is CASSEAELADTGELFF.

The V gene is TRBV6-5, the J gene TRBJ1-1; 7 nucleotides match TRBD1. CDR3 size: 15 residues. J lost 7 bases, V lost 0 bases, and 8 bases had no gene match. Germline loops: CDR1 MNHEY, CDR2 SVGAGI. The CDR3 reads CASSYSLGQHLEAFF. The CDR3 DNA is TGTGCCAGCAGTTACTCGTTGGGACAGCACCTTGAAGCTTTCTTT.

The chain recombines TRBV29-1 with TRBJ2-4; a possible D gene is TRBD1 (6 bases). The CDR3 covers 15 residues. Trimming left V 5 bases short and J 2 bases short, with 16 bases between. Per the germline V gene, CDR1 is SQVTM and CDR2 is ANQGSEA. The CDR3 coding sequence is TGCAGCGTTCTTTTTCCGGACAGAACCAAAAACATTCAGTACTTC. It encodes CSVLFPDRTKNIQYF.

The gene calls are TRBV18 and TRBJ1-1; 7 positions agree with TRBD1. Germline V gives CDR1 KGHSH, CDR2 LQKENI. The V segment lost 3 bases and the J segment 0 bases; nucleotides outside the gene matches: 4. The CDR3 loop spans 15 amino acids. The CDR3 loop is CASSPWDRMNTEAFF. The CDR3 region has the DNA TGTGCCAGCTCACCTTGGGACAGAATGAACACTGAAGCTTTCTTT.

This chain joins TRBV27 and TRBJ1-3; unclear D gene. This CDR3 has 20 amino acids. Germline CDR1 and CDR2: MNHEY and SMNVEV (reference sequence). Trimming removed 7 bases from V and 0 bases from J, with 28 bases in between. CDR3 coding DNA: TGTGCCAGCACTTGGTGGGTGGGCCACCGAATCTCCTTCTCTGGAAACACCATATATTTT. Protein product: CASTWWVGHRISFSGNTIYF.

This chain links TRBV7-9 with TRBJ1-1, with a tentative D call TRBD1 (5 bases). V gave up 6 bases and J gave up 2 bases, with 13 bases separating them. The germline gives CDR1 SEHNR, CDR2 FQNEAQ (reference sequence). CDR3 length equals 14 residues. CDR3 DNA: TGTGCCAGCAGTCGACAGAATAGTAACACTGAAGCTTTCTTT. It codes for CASSRQNSNTEAFF.

V usage is TRBV11-3 and J usage is TRBJ2-5, with 8 bases aligning to TRBD2. Per germline, CDR1 SGHNT and CDR2 YENEEA. The CDR3 is made up of 13 amino acids. Losses at the gene ends were 5 bases for V and 5 bases for J; bases not matched to a gene: 4. CDR3 nucleotides: TGTGCCAGCAGCCAACGGGGGGGGGAGACCCAGTACTTC. This gives the protein CASSQRGGETQYF.

By sample fraction, this clone is medium-sized. V usage is TRBV4-1 and J usage is TRBJ1-5; D may be TRBD1 (5 bases). Germline-derived CDR1 and CDR2 are MGHRA and YSYEKL. The CDR3 covers 14 residues. V lost 2 bases to trimming and J lost 7 bases, with 12 bases between them. In nucleotides, the CDR3 is TGCGCCAGCAGCCAATTTCGGGGGAGCCAGCCCCAGCATTTT. As protein: CASSQFRGSQPQHF.

V and J are TRBV11-2 and TRBJ2-7; 8 nucleotides line up with TRBD2. V trimming: 3 bases; J trimming: 2 bases; junction bases outside the gene matches: 3. The germline gives CDR1 SGHAT, CDR2 FQNNGV. The CDR3 loop spans 14 amino acids. The CDR3 protein is CASSLTGGPYEQYF. CDR3 DNA sequence: TGTGCCAGCAGCTTGACGGGGGGGCCCTACGAGCAGTACTTC.